These 5 T cell receptor beta chains were sequenced from one sample in a study of blood T cell repertoires in COVID-19. The protocol was immunoSEQ multiplex PCR, while the TCRdb copy is restricted to in-frame clones and leaves out a portion. The top ten hold 1% to 1.5% of the sample, which has around 380,000 clones, around 87% seen once. Sequenced input: PBMCs or T cells enriched from blood (not recorded which). These receptor sequences come from a man aged 25 to 40 who had recovered from COVID-19.

V usage is TRBV27 and J usage is TRBJ1-1; 7 positions agree with TRBD1. Losses at the gene ends were 6 bases for V and 8 bases for J; bases not matched to a gene: 6. This CDR3 comprises 12 residues. In germline, CDR1 is MNHEY, CDR2 SMNVEV (reference sequence). DNA for the CDR3: TGTGCCAGCAGGAACAGGGGCGGGGAAGCTTTCTTT. Translation gives CASRNRGGEAFF.

The chain couples TRBV6-2 or TRBV6-3 to TRBJ1-2; TRBD1 is a possible D gene (6 bases). Trimming cost V 6 bases and J 8 bases, with 16 bases left between them. CDR1 and CDR2 (germline): MNHEY, SVGEGT. The CDR3 is 13 residues long. CDR3 region: CASSDRRLGGYTF. The CDR3 DNA is TGTGCCAGCAGCGACAGGAGACTTGGCGGCTACACCTTC.

CDR3: CSVTGGAGGGYTF. CDR3 in DNA: TGCAGCGTCACAGGGGGCGCTGGAGGTGGCTACACCTTC. The V call is TRBV29-1, the J call TRBJ1-2, with TRBD1 matching 9 bases. Trimming cost V 6 bases and J 7 bases; bases outside gene matches: 9. CDR1 is SQVTM and CDR2 is ANQGSEA in the germline V gene. This CDR3 contains 13 residues. The variable domain in full, with the rest retrieved from reference TRBV29-1 and TRBJ1-2, is SAVISQKPSRDICQRGTSLTIQCQVDSQVTMMFWYRQQPGQSLTLIATANQGSEATYESGFVIDKFPISRPNLTFSTLTVSNMSPEDSSIYLCSVTGGAGGGYTFGSGTRLTVV.

The chain employs TRBV30 and TRBJ2-1; a possible D gene is TRBD1 (6 bases). The germline V and J ends were trimmed by 7 bases and 6 bases, with 10 bases remaining between them. In germline, CDR1 is GTSNPN, CDR2 SVGIG (reference sequence). CDR3 size: 11 residues. The CDR3, as DNA: TGTGCCTCTTCCAGGGGCAATGAGCAGTTCTTC. This sequence encodes CASSRGNEQFF.

This clone was counted only a few times. CDR3 nucleotide sequence: TGTGCCAGCAGCCAAGATGTTCTCCAGGGGCGGTCACCCCTCCACTTT. It codes for CASSQDVLQGRSPLHF. The J gene is TRBJ1-6, the V gene TRBV4-2; tentatively, D is TRBD1 (6 bases). The germline V gene has CDR1 LGHNA and CDR2 YNFKEQ. The CDR3 sequence is 16 residues long. The V end lost 0 bases, the J end lost 10 bases, and 16 bases lay between the germline ends.